This T cell receptor beta chain was identified during a study of regulatory T cells in long-lasting Graves disease. Study context: Antithyroid drug exposure in newly diagnosed Graves' patients had lasted under 3 months.

This clonotype was seen ten or more times. What it recognizes is unknown. V lost 5 bases, J lost 6 bases, and 7 bases lay in between. This CDR3 has 11 residues. The germline gives CDR1 MDHEN, CDR2 SYDVKM. This sample's time point: newly diagnosed GD, antithyroid drugs for less than 3 months. There was RNA extracted from PBMCs, and the TCR library was made from it. Building the TCR beta libraries relied on iRepertoire HTBI primers, and CDR3 regions underwent Arm-PCR. TCRdb processed the multiplex PCR reads anew with MiXCR; each CDR3 protein has one entry. The table lists more than 400,000 distinct CDR3 sequences, about 16% of them singletons. General study findings and limits: With 2,741 shared public clonotypes, persistent patients exceeded new patients, who shared 966.

These data were also reused for a study on T cells in Graves' hyperthyroidism and ophthalmopathy. Per that paper: The study used the HTBI primer set for a first-round RT-PCR of the TCR CDR3. The model made its ophthalmopathy prediction, and onset followed a median approximately six months later.

The specimen was peripheral blood mononuclear cells (PBMCs), collected at new diagnosis, from a patient treated with antithyroid drugs. This receptor was taken from a man between 40 and 49 years old with Graves disease. The chain recombines TRBV28 with TRBJ1-2; no definite D call. CDR3 region: CASSPEDGYTF. The CDR3 bases are TGTGCCAGCAGTCCTGAAGATGGCTACACCTTC.